Presented here are 14 T cell receptor beta chains from one specimen sequenced in a study of CD4 and CD8 cells across lung adenocarcinoma regions. One entry per CDR3 protein results from TCRdb running MiXCR on the PCR reads. The table has about 20,000 distinct CDR3 sequences, roughly half seen once; the top ten hold under 25%. Input material: CD8+ T cells from the center of a lung tumor. These receptor sequences come from a female donor with lung adenocarcinoma. The CD4 and CD8 labels of this study may be unreliable.

V is TRBV6-1 and J is TRBJ1-2, with D unresolved. V lost 7 bases and J 1 base, leaving 10 bases between the germline ends. CDR3 size: 13 residues. Germline CDR1 reads MNHNS; CDR2 reads SASEGT. CDR3 region: CASKETSNYGYTF. CDR3 nucleotide sequence: TGTGCCAGCAAGGAGACAAGTAACTATGGCTACACCTTC.

This clonotype has just a few counts. V and J are TRBV10-3 and TRBJ2-5; 10 bases are a match to TRBD1. Gene TRBJ2-7 matches the end of the DNA better, so the J call may be wrong. The germline V gene has CDR1 ENHRY and CDR2 SYGVKD. This CDR3 is built from 14 residues. For the CDR3, the DNA is TGTGCCATCAGTGCCCGGGACAGGGGAGGCGAGCAGTACTTC. This translates into CAISARDRGGEQYF.

V usage is TRBV27 and J usage is TRBJ2-5; no definite D call. The DNA end is a closer match to TRBJ2-7, so the J assignment may be wrong. Germline-derived CDR1 and CDR2 are MNHEY and SMNVEV (reference sequence). The CDR3 runs to 17 residues. The CDR3 coding sequence is TGTGCCAGCAGTTTAGGGCCCCCGGCCCTTATGGTGGGCGAGCAGTACTTC. Its protein product is CASSLGPPALMVGEQYF.

This chain joins TRBV27 and TRBJ2-3; D possibly corresponds to TRBD2 (7 bases). The CDR3 has 15 amino acids. Germline CDR1 and CDR2: MNHEY and SMNVEV (reference sequence). Trimming stripped 9 bases from V and 3 bases from J, with 19 bases between. The CDR3 sequence is CARGRGGRGTDTQYF. CDR3 nucleotides: TGTGCCAGGGGACGCGGGGGCAGGGGAACAGATACGCAGTATTTT.

The chain links TRBV6-1 to TRBJ1-2; D gene unclear. Trimming took 7 bases from V and 0 from J, leaving 18 bases between them. This CDR3 comprises 16 residues. Germline lookup yields CDR1 MNHNS and CDR2 SASEGT. The CDR3 sequence is CASTSETTQSNYGYTF. The CDR3 coding sequence is TGTGCCAGCACGTCGGAGACCACACAATCTAACTATGGCTACACCTTC.

This clonotype was recorded once. At one end the junction does not follow the germline gene, possibly because of a read error. For the CDR3, the DNA is TGTGCCAGCAGTGCCACGCTCCGGTCAGCCAAAGATATGCAGTACTTT. It yields the protein CASSATLRSAKDMQYF. The V gene is TRBV6-1, the J gene TRBJ2-3; no firm D call. Germline V gene lookup returns CDR1 MNHNS and CDR2 SASEGT. This CDR3 region has 16 residues.

This clonotype has just a few counts. This chain joins TRBV10-2 and TRBJ2-3; D may correspond to TRBD1 or TRBD2 (6 bases each). The DNA end is more similar to TRBJ2-5, so the J call may be wrong. Germline assignment: CDR1 WSHSY and CDR2 SAAADI. The CDR3 contains 15 residues. The CDR3 region has the DNA TGCGCCAGGGGTACCGGGGGCCGGGACCCAGAGACCCAGTACTTC. Protein sequence: CARGTGGRDPETQYF.

Comments on this clonotype: The junction does not match germline at one end; this may be a read error. The chain couples TRBV27 to TRBJ2-4, with TRBD2 matching 8 bases. In germline, CDR1 is MNHEY, CDR2 SMNVEV (reference sequence). The length of the CDR3 is 15 residues. The CDR3 coding sequence is TGTGCCGGGAGTTCCGCGGTCCGGCGGGAGGACATCCAGTACTTC. Translating it yields CAGSSAVRREDIQYF.

Turning to this clonotype: The junction does not match germline at one end; this may be a read error. The chain employs TRBV6-1 and TRBJ2-5; TRBD2 aligns across 7 bases. The CDR3 has 18 amino acids. Germline lookup yields CDR1 MNHNS and CDR2 SASEGT. Here the CDR3 reads CASSGAGWGGRDQETQYF. In DNA form, the CDR3 reads TGTGCCAGCAGTGGAGCGGGGTGGGGCGGCAGGGACCAAGAGACGCAGTACTTC.

Comments on this clonotype: At one of its ends the junction is not consistent with the germline gene, which may arise from a read error. V and J are TRBV6-8 and TRBJ2-3; the D call may be TRBD1 or TRBD2 (5 bases each). The V gene's germline CDR1 is MNHGY and CDR2 SAAAGT. The length of the CDR3 is 14 residues. The CDR3 bases are TGTGCCGGCACGGGGCCGCGGGCGCCAGACATGCAGTATTTC. This encodes CAGTGPRAPDMQYF.

DNA of the CDR3: TGTGCCAGCAGCTTGGGACTAGCGGGAGGAGTCGAGCAGTACTTC. Its protein product is CASSLGLAGGVEQYF. The V and J genes are TRBV6-1 and TRBJ2-7; 15 bases fit TRBD2. The CDR3 extends over 15 amino acids. Per the germline V gene, CDR1 is MNHNS and CDR2 is SASEGT. After removal of 6 bases from V and 6 bases from J, the junction contained 6 bases not matched to a gene.

A single count supports this clonotype. Mismatch with germline at one junction end may stem from a read error. The chain carries TRBV10-3 and TRBJ2-2; weak D call: TRBD2 (7 bases). TRBJ2-3 matches the DNA end more closely, so the J call is doubtful. The germline V gene encodes CDR1 ENHRY and CDR2 SYGVKD. This CDR3 region has 17 residues. The CDR3: CASSDPLKGGSTGAQYF. As DNA, the CDR3 is TGTGCCAGCAGTGATCCACTCAAGGGGGGGAGCACCGGTGCGCAGTATTTT.

This clonotype was counted a few times. This chain connects TRBV7-2 to TRBJ2-3; 7 bases align to TRBD2. Losses at the gene ends were 5 bases for V and 5 bases for J; bases not matched to a gene: 7. Germline V CDR1 and CDR2: SGHTA, FQGNSA. The CDR3 runs to 14 residues. The CDR3 sequence is CASSPRGRGDTQYF. The CDR3 bases are TGTGCCAGCAGCCCTCGCGGGAGAGGAGATACGCAGTATTTT. Filled out from reference TRBV7-2 and TRBJ2-3, the complete variable domain reads GAGVSQSPSNKVTEKGKDVELRCDPISGHTALYWYRQSLGQGLEFLIYFQGNSAPDKSGLPSDRFSAERTGGSVSTLTIQRTQQEDSAVYLCASSPRGRGDTQYFGPGTRLTVL.

This clonotype was observed a few times. The chain couples TRBV4-1 to TRBJ2-2; D perhaps matches TRBD2 (5 bases). Trimming pared 1 base from V and 4 bases from J, leaving 10 bases between. Germline lookup yields CDR1 MGHRA and CDR2 YSYEKL. The CDR3 has 15 amino acids. CDR3 residues: CASSQGLATTGELFF. CDR3 bases: TGCGCCAGCAGCCAAGGGCTAGCTACCACCGGGGAGCTGTTTTTT.